This T cell receptor beta chain is drawn from a study of CD8 T cells in Susac syndrome. Random hexamers were used to reverse transcribe an amount of about 0.45 to 1 ug RNA. TCRdb re-analysed the immunoSEQ multiplex PCR reads in MiXCR, keeping a single row per CDR3 protein. This sample has 120,000 to 150,000 distinct CDR3 sequences; roughly 95% occur once, and the top ten carry nearly 0.085%. This CDR3 comprises 13 residues. V lost 6 bases and J 6 bases, leaving 18 bases between the germline ends. Germline V CDR1 and CDR2: DFQATT, SNEGSKA (reference sequence). The sequence was collected from a human donor in good health. The chain combines TRBV20-1 with TRBJ2-7, with D perhaps matching TRBD1 or TRBD2 (5 bases each). The specimen sequenced was CD4+ T cells from PBMCs. The CDR3 nucleotides are TGCAGTGCCCCGACCAGGGTGGGGGTCGAGCAGTACTTC. It yields the protein CSAPTRVGVEQYF.